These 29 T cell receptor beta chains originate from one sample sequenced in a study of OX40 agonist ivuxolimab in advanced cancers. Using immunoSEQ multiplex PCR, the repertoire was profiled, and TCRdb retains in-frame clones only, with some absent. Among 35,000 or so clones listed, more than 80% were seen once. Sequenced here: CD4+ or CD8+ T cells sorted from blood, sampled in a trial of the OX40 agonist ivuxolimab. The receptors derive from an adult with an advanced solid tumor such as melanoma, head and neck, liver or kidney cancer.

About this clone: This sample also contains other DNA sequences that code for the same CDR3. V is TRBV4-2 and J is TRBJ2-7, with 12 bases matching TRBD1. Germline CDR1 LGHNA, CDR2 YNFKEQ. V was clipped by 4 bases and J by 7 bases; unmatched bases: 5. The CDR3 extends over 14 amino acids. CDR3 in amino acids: CASSPGQGAREQYF. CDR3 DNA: TGTGCCAGCAGCCCGGGACAGGGGGCTCGGGAGCAGTACTTC.

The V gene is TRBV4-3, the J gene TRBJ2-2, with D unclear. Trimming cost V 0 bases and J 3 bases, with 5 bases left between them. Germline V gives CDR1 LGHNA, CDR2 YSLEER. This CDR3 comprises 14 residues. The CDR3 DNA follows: TGCGCCAGCAGCCAAGACGGATACACCGGGGAGCTGTTTTTT. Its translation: CASSQDGYTGELFF.

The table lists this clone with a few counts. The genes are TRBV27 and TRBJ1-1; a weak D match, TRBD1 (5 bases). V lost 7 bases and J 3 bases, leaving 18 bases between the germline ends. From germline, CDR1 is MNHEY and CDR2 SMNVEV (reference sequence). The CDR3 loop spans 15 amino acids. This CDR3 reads CASTMGSGVDTEAFF. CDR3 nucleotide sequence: TGTGCCAGCACCATGGGCTCGGGGGTGGACACTGAAGCTTTCTTT.

As DNA, the CDR3 is TGTGCCAGCAGCTTAGCGTTGGGATATAATTCACCCCTCCACTTT. The encoded protein is CASSLALGYNSPLHF. The rearrangement joins TRBV11-2 to TRBJ1-6; D is uncertain. Trimming left V 1 base short and J 4 bases short, with 8 bases between. The germline gives CDR1 SGHAT, CDR2 FQNNGV. The CDR3 has 15 amino acids.

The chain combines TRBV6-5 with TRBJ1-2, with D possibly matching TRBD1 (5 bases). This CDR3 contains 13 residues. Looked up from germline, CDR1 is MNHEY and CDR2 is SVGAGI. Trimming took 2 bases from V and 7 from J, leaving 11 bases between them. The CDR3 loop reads CASSYNEGVGYTF. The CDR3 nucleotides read TGTGCCAGCAGTTACAATGAAGGGGTTGGCTACACCTTC.

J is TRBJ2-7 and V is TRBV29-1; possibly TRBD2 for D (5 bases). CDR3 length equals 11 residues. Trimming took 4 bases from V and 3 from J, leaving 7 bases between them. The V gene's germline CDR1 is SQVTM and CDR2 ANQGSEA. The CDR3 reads CSVGLNYEQYF. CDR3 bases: TGCAGCGTTGGACTAAACTACGAGCAGTACTTC.

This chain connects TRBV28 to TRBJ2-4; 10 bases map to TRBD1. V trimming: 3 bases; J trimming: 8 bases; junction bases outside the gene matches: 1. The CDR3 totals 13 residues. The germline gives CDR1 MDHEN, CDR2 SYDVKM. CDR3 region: CASSLGTGDIQYF. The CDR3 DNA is TGTGCCAGCAGTTTGGGGACAGGGGACATTCAGTACTTC. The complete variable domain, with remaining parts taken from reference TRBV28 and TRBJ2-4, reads DVKVTQSSRYLVKRTGEKVFLECVQDMDHENMFWYRQDPGLGLRLIYFSYDVKMKEKGDIPEGYSVSREKKERFSLILESASTNQTSMYLCASSLGTGDIQYFGAGTRLSVL.

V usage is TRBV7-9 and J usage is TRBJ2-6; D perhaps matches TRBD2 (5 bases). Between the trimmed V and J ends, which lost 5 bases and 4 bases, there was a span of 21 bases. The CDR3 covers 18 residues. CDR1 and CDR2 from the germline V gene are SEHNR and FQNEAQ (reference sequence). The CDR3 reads CASSPPEGPRAGANVLTF. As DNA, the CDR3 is TGTGCCAGCAGCCCGCCAGAGGGCCCTCGAGCAGGGGCCAACGTCCTGACTTTC. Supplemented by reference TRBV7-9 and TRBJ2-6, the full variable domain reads DTGVSQNPRHKITKRGQNVTFRCDPISEHNRLYWYRQTLGQGPEFLTYFQNEAQLEKSRLLSDRFSAERPKGSFSTLEIQRTEQGDSAMYLCASSPPEGPRAGANVLTFGAGSRLTVL.

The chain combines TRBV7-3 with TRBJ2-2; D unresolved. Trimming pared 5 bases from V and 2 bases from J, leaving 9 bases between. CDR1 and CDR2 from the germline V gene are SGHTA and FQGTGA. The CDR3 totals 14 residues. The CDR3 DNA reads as TGTGCCAGCAGCATCGGAACAAACACCGGGGAGCTGTTTTTT. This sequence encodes CASSIGTNTGELFF.

CDR3 sequence: CASKGLAGGSNTGELFF. The CDR3 region has the DNA TGTGCCAGCAAAGGACTAGCGGGGGGTTCGAACACCGGGGAGCTGTTTTTT. The V and J genes are TRBV9 and TRBJ2-2; TRBD2 matches 14 bases. The CDR3 has 17 amino acids. The V gene's germline CDR1 is SGDLS and CDR2 YYNGEE. The junction had 4 bases not matched to a gene; V was cut back by 6 bases and J by 0 bases.

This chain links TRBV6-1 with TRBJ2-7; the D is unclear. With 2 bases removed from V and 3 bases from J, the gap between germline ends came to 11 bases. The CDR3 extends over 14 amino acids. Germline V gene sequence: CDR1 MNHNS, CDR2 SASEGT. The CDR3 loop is CASSEIKGSYEQYF. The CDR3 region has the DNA TGTGCCAGCAGTGAAATTAAGGGCAGCTACGAGCAGTACTTC.

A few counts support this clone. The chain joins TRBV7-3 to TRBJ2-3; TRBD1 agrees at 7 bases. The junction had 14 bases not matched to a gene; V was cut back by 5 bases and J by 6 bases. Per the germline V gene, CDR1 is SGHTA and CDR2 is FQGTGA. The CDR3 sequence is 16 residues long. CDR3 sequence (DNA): TGTGCCAGCAGCCCGTTGGCCGGGACAGCCGTCGATACGCAGTATTTT. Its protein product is CASSPLAGTAVDTQYF. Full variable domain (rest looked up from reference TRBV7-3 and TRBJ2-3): GAGVSQTPSNKVTEKGKYVELRCDPISGHTALYWYRQSLGQGPEFLIYFQGTGAADDSGLPNDRFFAVRPEGSVSTLKIQRTERGDSAVYLCASSPLAGTAVDTQYFGPGTRLTVL.

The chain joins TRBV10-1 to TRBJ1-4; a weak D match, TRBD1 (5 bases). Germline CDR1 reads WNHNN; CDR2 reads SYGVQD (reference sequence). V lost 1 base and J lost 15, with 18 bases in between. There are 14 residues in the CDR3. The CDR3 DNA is TGCGCCAGCAGTGAGTTCGACAGTGCCGAAAAGATGTTTTTT. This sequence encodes CASSEFDSAEKMFF.

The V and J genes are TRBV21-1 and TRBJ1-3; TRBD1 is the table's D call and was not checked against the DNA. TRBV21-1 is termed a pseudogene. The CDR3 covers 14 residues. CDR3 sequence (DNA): TGTGCCACCGGACAGGCCCTCTCTGGAAACACCATATATTTT. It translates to CATGQALSGNTIYF.

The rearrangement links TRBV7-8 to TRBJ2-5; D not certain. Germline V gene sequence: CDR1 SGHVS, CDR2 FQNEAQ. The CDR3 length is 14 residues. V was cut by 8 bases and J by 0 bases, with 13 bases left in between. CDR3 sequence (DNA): TGTGCCAGCGGTCCGCCGCGGTACCAAGAGACCCAGTACTTC. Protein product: CASGPPRYQETQYF.

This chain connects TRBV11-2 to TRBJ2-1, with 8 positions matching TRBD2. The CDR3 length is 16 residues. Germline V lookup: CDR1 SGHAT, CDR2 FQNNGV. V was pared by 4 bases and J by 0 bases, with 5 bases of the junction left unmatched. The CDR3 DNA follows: TGTGCCAGCAGCTCCGGGGCGGGGGGCTCCTACAATGAGCAGTTCTTC. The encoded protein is CASSSGAGGSYNEQFF.

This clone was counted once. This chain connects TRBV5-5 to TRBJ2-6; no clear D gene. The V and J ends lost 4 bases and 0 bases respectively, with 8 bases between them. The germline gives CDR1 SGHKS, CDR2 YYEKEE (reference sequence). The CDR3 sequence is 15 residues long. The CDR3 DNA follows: TGTGCCAGCAGCCCGGTCCTCTCTGGGGCCAACGTCCTGACTTTC. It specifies CASSPVLSGANVLTF.

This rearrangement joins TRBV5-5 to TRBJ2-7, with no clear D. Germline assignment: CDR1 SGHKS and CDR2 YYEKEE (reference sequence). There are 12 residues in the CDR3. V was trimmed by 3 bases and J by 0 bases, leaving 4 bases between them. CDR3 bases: TGTGCCAGCAGCTCAGCCTCCTACGAGCAGTACTTC. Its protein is CASSSASYEQYF.

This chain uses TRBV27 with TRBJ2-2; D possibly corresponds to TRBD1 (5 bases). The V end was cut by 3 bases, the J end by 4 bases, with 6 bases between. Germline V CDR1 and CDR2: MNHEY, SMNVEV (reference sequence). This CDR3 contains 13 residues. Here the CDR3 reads CASSFQGTGELFF. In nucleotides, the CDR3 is TGTGCCAGCAGTTTCCAGGGCACCGGGGAGCTGTTTTTT.

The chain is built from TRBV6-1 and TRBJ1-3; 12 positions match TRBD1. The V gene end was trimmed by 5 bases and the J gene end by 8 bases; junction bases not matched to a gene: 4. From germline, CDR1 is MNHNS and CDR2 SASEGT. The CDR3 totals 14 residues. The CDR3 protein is CASSSGQGADTIYF. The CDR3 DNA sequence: TGTGCCAGCAGTTCGGGACAGGGGGCGGACACCATATATTTT.

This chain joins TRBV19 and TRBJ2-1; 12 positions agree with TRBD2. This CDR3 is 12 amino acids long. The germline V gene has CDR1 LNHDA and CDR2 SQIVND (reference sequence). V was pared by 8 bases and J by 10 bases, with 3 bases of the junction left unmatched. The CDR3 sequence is CASGLAGHEQFF. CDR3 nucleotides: TGTGCCAGTGGACTAGCGGGACACGAGCAGTTCTTC.

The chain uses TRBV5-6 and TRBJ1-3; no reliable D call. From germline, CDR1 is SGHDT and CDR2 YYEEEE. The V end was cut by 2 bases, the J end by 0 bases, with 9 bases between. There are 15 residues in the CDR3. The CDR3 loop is CASSFEGASGNTIYF. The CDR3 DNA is TGTGCCAGCAGCTTCGAGGGTGCCTCTGGAAACACCATATATTTT.

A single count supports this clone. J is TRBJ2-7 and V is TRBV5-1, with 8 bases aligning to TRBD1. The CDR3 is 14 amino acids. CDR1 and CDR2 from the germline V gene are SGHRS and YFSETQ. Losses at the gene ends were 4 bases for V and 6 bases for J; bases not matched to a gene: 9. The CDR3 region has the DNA TGCGCCAGCAGCCCAGGGGGCTCGGTTCCCGAGCAGTACTTC. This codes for CASSPGGSVPEQYF.

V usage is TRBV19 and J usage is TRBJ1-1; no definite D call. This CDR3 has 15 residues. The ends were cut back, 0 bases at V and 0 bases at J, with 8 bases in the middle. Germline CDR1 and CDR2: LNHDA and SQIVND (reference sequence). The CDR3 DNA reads TGTGCCAGTAGTATAGAGAGGGAAATGAACACTGAAGCTTTCTTT. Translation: CASSIEREMNTEAFF.

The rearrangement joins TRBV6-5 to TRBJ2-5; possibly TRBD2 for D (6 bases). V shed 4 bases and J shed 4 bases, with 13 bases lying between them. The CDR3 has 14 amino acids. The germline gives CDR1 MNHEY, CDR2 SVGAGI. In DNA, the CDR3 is TGTGCCAGCAGTTCGGACGTTAGCGGAGAGACCCAGTACTTC. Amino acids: CASSSDVSGETQYF.

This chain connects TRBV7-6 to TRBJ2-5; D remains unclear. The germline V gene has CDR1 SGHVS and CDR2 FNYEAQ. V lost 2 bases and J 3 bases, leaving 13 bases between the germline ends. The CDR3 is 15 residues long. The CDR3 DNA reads TGTGCCAGCAGCTTATATGTCCTAGTCGAAGAGACCCAGTACTTC. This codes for CASSLYVLVEETQYF.

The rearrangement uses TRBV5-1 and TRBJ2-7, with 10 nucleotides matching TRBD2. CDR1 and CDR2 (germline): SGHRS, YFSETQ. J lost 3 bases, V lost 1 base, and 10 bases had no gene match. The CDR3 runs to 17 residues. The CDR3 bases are TGCGCCAGCAGCTTGTCTCAGCGGGAGGGCCCCCTCTACGAGCAGTACTTC. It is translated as CASSLSQREGPLYEQYF.

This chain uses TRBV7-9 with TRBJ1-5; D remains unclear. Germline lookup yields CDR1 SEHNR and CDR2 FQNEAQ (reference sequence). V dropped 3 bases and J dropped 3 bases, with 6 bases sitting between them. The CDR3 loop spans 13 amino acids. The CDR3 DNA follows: TGTGCCAGCAGCTTTTCTGACAATCAGCCCCAGCATTTT. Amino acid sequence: CASSFSDNQPQHF.

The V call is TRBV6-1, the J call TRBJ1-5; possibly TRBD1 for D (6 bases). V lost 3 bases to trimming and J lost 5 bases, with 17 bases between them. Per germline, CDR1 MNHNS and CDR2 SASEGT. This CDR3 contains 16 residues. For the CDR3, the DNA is TGTGCCAGCAGTGAGGGGGACAAAGGGTGGGATCAGCCCCAGCATTTT. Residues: CASSEGDKGWDQPQHF.